One TCR beta chain is described in this entry. Its antigen is not yet known. Base qualities are not provided; no much larger clone lies one nucleotide away. This specimen belongs to a study of blood T cell repertoires in COVID-19 (TCRdb year 2020). With regard to the full study: Samples covering the acute and convalescent phases of COVID-19 were provided by collaborators in the United States, Italy and Spain. The material from the prospective study consisted of cDNA or gDNA derived from T cells, B-cell-depleted T cells, or PBMCs. Subjects who had been exposed to COVID-19, were actively infected with it, or had recovered from it provided the deeply sampled blood TCRbeta repertoires that made up the dataset. A freely available public database, intended as a resource for researchers studying the immune response to SARS-CoV-2, is where the repertoires were released. The samples were drawn from two sources: the first 160 participants of the ongoing ImmuneRACE study, and 1,200 or so subjects contributed by 6 global collaborators. A de-identified subject ID, COVID-19 status, age in years and sex were almost always included in the sample metadata. HLA class I and class II types, where available, came from metadata supplied by the sample provider rather than from assay-based typing.

Collaborating institutions collected whole blood in K2EDTA tubes following their own protocols. Collaborator samples were shipped for TCRbeta analysis as frozen whole blood, isolated PBMCs, or DNA extracted from either sample type. Reading the germline V gene gives CDR1 LGHNA and CDR2 YNFKEQ. Compared with germline, V lacks 7 bases and J lacks 5 bases; bases without a gene match: 7. Its CDR3 holds 14 amino acids, cysteine through phenylalanine. Only the CDR3 DNA is retained, 42 bases long and in frame from the first base. Summary of the overall study and its limitations: How much clinical and demographic metadata was included differed by source and by participant, and the metadata was provided uncurated.

TCRbeta CDR3 regions were amplified from genomic DNA by means of the immunoSEQ Assay, a bias-controlled multiplex PCR. For the original study's pipeline: The number of nucleated cells in each sample was estimated by amplification of reference gene primers within the assay. To quantify the absolute abundance of each unique TCRbeta CDR3 rearrangement, sequence reads were collapsed and filtered. For each sample, productive Simpson clonality was calculated as the square root of Simpson's diversity index over productive rearrangements. TCRdb took this table from immuneACCESS and kept in-frame rearrangements with V and J called. Such tables lack part of the clones; where checked against another copy, unresolved V genes explain under half of the gap, and the rest is unexplained. Clonal size and the V and J genes are those of that table, whereas D and trimming came from the DNA. Counted in this sample were about 190,000 clones; around 84% of them appeared once. The biggest ten clones account for 4.5% to 5% of the sample.

The sequence was obtained from an elderly woman with acute or convalescent COVID-19. What was sequenced was peripheral blood. The chain was built from TRBV4-2 and TRBJ2-5; 10 central bases correspond to TRBD1. For the CDR3, the sequence is CASTKTGGGETQYF. The nucleotide sequence is TGTGCCAGCACCAAGACAGGGGGCGGCGAGACCCAGTACTTC.